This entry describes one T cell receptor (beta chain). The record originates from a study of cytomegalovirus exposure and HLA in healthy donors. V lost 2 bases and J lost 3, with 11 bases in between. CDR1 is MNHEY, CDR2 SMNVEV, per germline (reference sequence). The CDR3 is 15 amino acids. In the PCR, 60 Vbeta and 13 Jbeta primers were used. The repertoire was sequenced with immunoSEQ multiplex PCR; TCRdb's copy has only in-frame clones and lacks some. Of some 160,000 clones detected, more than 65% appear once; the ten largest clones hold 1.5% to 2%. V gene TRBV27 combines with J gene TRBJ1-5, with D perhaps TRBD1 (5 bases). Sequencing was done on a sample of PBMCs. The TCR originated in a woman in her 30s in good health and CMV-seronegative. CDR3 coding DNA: TGTGCCAGCAGTTTACTCGGGGGTTTCAATCAGCCCCAGCATTTT. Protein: CASSLLGGFNQPQHF.